This T cell receptor beta chain was sequenced in a study of T cell repertoires and leukemia-associated antigens. Findings and limits, study-wide: Specificity and function of the expanded clones need further investigation. No significant group difference appeared in Vbeta, Jbeta or VDJ counts.

Each CDR3 protein gets one entry after TCRdb re-called the 5' RACE reads with MiXCR. The sample includes 10,000 to 13,000 distinct CDR3 sequences, about 42% of them seen just once. Without fetal bovine serum, CD3+ T cells were rested overnight. This clonotype was detected ten times or more. Its antigen is still unknown. An end of the junction does not agree with germline; a read error may underlie this. The CDR3 is 19 residues long. Germline CDR1 is KGHDR and CDR2 is SFDVKD. The sequencing sample was made of CD3+ T cells sorted from blood and cultured. V gene TRBV24-1 combines with J gene TRBJ2-7; TRBD2 matches at 12 bases. The sequence came from a female donor in good health. Written as DNA, the CDR3 is TGTGCCACCAGTGACAGCCTCGGGGCTAGCGGGAGGGCCTCCCACGAGCAGTACTTC. Protein sequence: CATSDSLGASGRASHEQYF.